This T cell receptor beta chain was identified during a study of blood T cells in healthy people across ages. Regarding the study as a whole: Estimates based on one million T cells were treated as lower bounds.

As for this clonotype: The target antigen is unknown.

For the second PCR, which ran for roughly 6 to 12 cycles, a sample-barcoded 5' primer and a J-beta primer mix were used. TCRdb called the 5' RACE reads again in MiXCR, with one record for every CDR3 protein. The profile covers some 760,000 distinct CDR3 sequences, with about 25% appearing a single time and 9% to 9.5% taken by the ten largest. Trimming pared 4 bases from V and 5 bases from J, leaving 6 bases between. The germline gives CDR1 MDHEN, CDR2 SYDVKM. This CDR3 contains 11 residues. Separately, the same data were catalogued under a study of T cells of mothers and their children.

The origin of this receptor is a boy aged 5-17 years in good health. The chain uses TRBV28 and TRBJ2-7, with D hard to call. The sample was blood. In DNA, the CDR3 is TGTGCCAGCAGTTCCTTTAACGAGCAGTACTTC. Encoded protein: CASSSFNEQYF.